This T cell receptor (beta chain) was identified during a study of control samples from healthy donors and cancer patients. From germline, CDR1 is MNHEY and CDR2 SVGEGT. The length of the CDR3 is 11 residues. Trimming removed 1 base at V and 7 bases at J, with 2 bases between. The assay was immunoSEQ multiplex PCR, and TCRdb's table has in-frame clones only and misses some. This repertoire shows around 180,000 clones, 80% to 90% found once; its top ten account for approximately 4.9%. This sequence was found in a woman in her twenties or thirties in good health. Input material: blood. The V gene is TRBV6-2 or TRBV6-3, the J gene TRBJ2-1; D gene unclear. The DNA of the CDR3 is TGTGCCAGCAGTTACTTGAATGAGCAGTTCTTC. Protein product: CASSYLNEQFF.